What follows describes a single TCR beta chain. Study processing details: From reference gene primer amplification, estimates of nucleated cell counts were derived. Sequenced by immunoSEQ multiplex PCR; TCRdb stores in-frame clones only, minus some. V and J calls and clone size follow that table, whereas D and trimming were derived from the DNA. Among some 150,000 clones, 84% were seen once, and the ten largest hold almost 6%. This record comes from a study of blood T cell repertoires in COVID-19. In germline, CDR1 is LNHDA, CDR2 SQIVND (reference sequence). This CDR3 comprises 14 residues. V lost 7 bases and J 4 bases, leaving 13 bases between the germline ends. Recruitment covered 20 to 25 US areas and drew participants whose ages spanned roughly 18 to 95 years.

The sample comprised PBMCs or T cells enriched from blood (not recorded which). The V and J genes are TRBV19 and TRBJ2-2; D possibly corresponds to TRBD1 (6 bases). This sequence originates from a woman aged 45 to 65 who had been exposed to COVID-19. The CDR3 spells CASKETGTTGELFF. CDR3 bases: TGTGCCAGTAAGGAGACAGGAACCACCGGGGAGCTGTTTTTT.